This T cell receptor (beta chain) derives from a study of T cell repertoires in aging, cancer and after chemotherapy. Study-level findings and limits: Healthy donors lost TCR diversity with age mainly through richness, cancer patients through richness and evenness.

In its sample, this clonotype ranks as medium-sized. Its antigen is not known. Germline V gives CDR1 DFQATT, CDR2 SNEGSKA (reference sequence). V lost 5 bases and J lost 7, with 18 bases in between. The CDR3 loop spans 14 amino acids. Amplification of TCR beta used genomic DNA extracted from peripheral blood. TRB rearrangements spanning V, D and J were amplified using mixed TRB-A/B primers. One entry per CDR3 protein results from TCRdb running MiXCR on the multiplex PCR reads. The sample carries 500 to 650 distinct CDR3 sequences, around 27% recorded once. The sequenced sample consisted of blood. The chain is built from TRBV20-1 and TRBJ2-1; no firm D call. The TCR originated in a human donor with a blood cancer. CDR3 sequence (DNA): TGCAGTGCTGATGGGTCCCTCCCTGGGAATGAGCAGTTCTTC. It specifies CSADGSLPGNEQFF.